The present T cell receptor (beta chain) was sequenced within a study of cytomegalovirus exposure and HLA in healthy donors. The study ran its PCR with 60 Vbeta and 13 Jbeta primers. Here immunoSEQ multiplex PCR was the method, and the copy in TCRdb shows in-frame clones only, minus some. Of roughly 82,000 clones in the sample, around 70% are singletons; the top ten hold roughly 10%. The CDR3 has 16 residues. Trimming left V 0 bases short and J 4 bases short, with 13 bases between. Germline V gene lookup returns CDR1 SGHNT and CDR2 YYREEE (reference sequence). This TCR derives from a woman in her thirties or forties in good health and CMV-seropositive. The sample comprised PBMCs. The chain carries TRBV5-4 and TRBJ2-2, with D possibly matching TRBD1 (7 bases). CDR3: CASSLVGGQSTGELFF. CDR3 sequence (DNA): TGTGCCAGCAGCTTGGTGGGGGGACAGAGCACCGGGGAGCTGTTTTTT.